Presented here are 6 T cell receptor beta chains from one specimen sequenced in a study of shared clonotypes between healthy human individuals. The method was immunoSEQ multiplex PCR; TCRdb's version includes in-frame clones alone and lacks a portion of them. The sample lists under 850,000 clones, more than 85% seen once, with about 25% in the top ten. Naive CD8 cells were CD45RO-negative, positively selected for CCR7, excluding terminally differentiated effector memory CD45RA+ cells. Sequencing was done on a sample of naive CD8+ T cells sorted from blood. The receptor source for this set is a man aged 30 to 45 in good health.

This chain joins TRBV4-1 and TRBJ2-5; 10 bases match TRBD2. The V and J ends lost 4 bases and 2 bases, in that order; junction bases with no gene match: 7. Germline CDR1 is MGHRA and CDR2 is YSYEKL. This CDR3 is built from 16 residues. In nucleotides, the CDR3 is TGCGCCAGCAGCCTGAGAGCGGGAGGGTTTCAAGAGACCCAGTACTTC. Its translation: CASSLRAGGFQETQYF.

V gene TRBV2 combines with J gene TRBJ2-7; TRBD2 might be the D (5 bases). With 1 base removed from V and 5 bases from J, the gap between germline ends came to 12 bases. This CDR3 comprises 14 residues. CDR1 and CDR2 from the germline V gene are SNHLY and FYNNEI. Written as DNA, the CDR3 is TGTGCCAGCAGTGAAGGCTACGGGGTTAACGAGCAGTACTTC. It translates to CASSEGYGVNEQYF.

This clone occurred a few times. At the DNA level, this CDR3 is encoded by other sequences in the same sample as well. This rearrangement joins TRBV5-1 to TRBJ2-7, with 8 nucleotides matching TRBD1. Unmatched junction bases numbered 2, after V lost 0 bases and J lost 3 bases. The CDR3 extends over 14 amino acids. CDR1 SGHRS and CDR2 YFSETQ come from the germline V gene. This chain's CDR3 is CASSLGDRSYEQYF. CDR3 in DNA: TGCGCCAGCAGCTTGGGGGACAGGAGCTACGAGCAGTACTTC.

This chain's CDR3 is CASSPGVAGDNYEQYF. In nucleotides, the CDR3 is TGTGCCAGCAGCCCCGGGGTAGCGGGAGATAATTACGAGCAGTACTTC. The chain joins TRBV5-6 to TRBJ2-7; the match to TRBD2 covers 9 bases. The ends lost 4 bases at V and 4 bases at J; junction bases unmatched: 12. CDR1 and CDR2 from the germline V gene are SGHDT and YYEEEE. There are 16 residues in the CDR3.

The CDR3 protein is CSGLAATYNEQFF. In DNA, the CDR3 is TGCAGCGGATTAGCGGCAACCTACAATGAGCAGTTCTTC. The chain combines TRBV29-1 with TRBJ2-1; possibly TRBD2 for D (6 bases). V lost 7 bases to trimming and J lost 2 bases, with 12 bases between them. The CDR3 sequence is 13 residues long. CDR1 is SQVTM, CDR2 ANQGSEA, per germline.

The chain joins TRBV7-9 to TRBJ2-2; maybe TRBD2 (7 bases). In germline, CDR1 is SEHNR, CDR2 FQNEAQ (reference sequence). The V gene lost 0 bases and the J gene lost 1 base, with 12 bases spanning the gap. The CDR3 runs to 17 residues. The CDR3 nucleotides are TGTGCCAGCAGCTTAGCTGGGGGGGACAAGAACACCGGGGAGCTGTTTTTT. Translated, it gives CASSLAGGDKNTGELFF.